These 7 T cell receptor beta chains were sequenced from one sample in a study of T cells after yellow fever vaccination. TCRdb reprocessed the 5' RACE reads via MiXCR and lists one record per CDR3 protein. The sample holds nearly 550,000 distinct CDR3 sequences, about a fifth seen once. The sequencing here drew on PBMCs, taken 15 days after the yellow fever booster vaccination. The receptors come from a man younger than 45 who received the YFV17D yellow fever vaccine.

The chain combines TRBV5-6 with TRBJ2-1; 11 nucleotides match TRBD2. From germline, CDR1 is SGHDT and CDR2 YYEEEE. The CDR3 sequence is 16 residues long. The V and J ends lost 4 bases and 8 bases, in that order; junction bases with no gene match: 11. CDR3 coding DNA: TGTGCCAGCAGCGACCAACTAGCGGGAGTTTACCATGAGCAGTTCTTC. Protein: CASSDQLAGVYHEQFF.

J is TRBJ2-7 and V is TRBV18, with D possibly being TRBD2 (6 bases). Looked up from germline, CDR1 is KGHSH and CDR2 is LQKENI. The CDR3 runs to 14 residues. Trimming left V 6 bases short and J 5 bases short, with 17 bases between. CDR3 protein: CASSLTAGRNEQYF. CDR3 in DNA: TGTGCCAGCTCCCTGACGGCGGGACGGAACGAGCAGTACTTC. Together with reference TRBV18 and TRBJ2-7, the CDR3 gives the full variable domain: NAGVMQNPRHLVRRRGQEARLRCSPMKGHSHVYWYRQLPEEGLKFMVYLQKENIIDESGMPKERFSAEFPKEGPSILRIQQVVRGDSAAYFCASSLTAGRNEQYFGPGTRLTVT.

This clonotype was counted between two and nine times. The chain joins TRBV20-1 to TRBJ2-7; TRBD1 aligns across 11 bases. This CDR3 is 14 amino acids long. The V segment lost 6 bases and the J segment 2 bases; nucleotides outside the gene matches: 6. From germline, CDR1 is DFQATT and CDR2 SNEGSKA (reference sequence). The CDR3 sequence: CSAYGQGATYEQYF. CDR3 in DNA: TGCAGTGCCTACGGACAGGGGGCCACCTACGAGCAGTACTTC.

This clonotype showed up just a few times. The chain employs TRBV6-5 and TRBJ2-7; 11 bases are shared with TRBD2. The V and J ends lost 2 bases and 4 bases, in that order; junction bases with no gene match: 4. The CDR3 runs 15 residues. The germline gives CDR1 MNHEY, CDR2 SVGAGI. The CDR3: CASSYDTSGSYEQYF. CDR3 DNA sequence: TGTGCCAGCAGTTACGATACTAGCGGGAGTTACGAGCAGTACTTC.

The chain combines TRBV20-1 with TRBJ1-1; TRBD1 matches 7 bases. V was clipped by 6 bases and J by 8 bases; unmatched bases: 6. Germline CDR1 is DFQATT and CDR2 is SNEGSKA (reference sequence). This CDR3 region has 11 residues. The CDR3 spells CSAVGQLEAFF. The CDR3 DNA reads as TGCAGTGCGGTGGGACAGCTAGAAGCTTTCTTT.

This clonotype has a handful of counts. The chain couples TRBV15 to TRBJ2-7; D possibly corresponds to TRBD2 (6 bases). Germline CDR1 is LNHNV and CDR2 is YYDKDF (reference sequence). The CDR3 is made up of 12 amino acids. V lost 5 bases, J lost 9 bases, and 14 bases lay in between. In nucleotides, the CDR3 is TGTGCCACCAGCGAGACTAGTTTCTCGCAGTACTTC. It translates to CATSETSFSQYF.

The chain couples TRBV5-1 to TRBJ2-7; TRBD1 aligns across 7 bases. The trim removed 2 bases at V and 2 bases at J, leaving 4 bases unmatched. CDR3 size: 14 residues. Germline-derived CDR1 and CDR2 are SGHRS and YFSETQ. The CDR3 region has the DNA TGCGCCAGCAGCTTTAAACAGGGGCCCTACGAGCAGTACTTC. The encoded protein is CASSFKQGPYEQYF.